This T cell receptor beta chain was sequenced in a study of shared clonotypes between healthy human individuals. Study in general: The donor group consisted of two women and three men, aged 18 to 49.

Naivety among CD8 cells was defined by CD45RO negativity and positive CCR7 selection, thereby excluding terminally differentiated effector memory CD45RA+ cells. Every donor was a Caucasian adult from Nashville, Tennessee. Sequenced by immunoSEQ multiplex PCR; TCRdb stores in-frame clones only, minus some. Of about 2 million clones listed, approximately 94% were seen once; the top ten hold 0.9% to 1.5%. Sample: naive CD8+ T cells sorted from blood. This receptor was taken from a man between 18 and 35 years old in good health.

The CDR3 spells CASSPSGGLAGGQRTYEQYF. The CDR3 coding sequence is TGTGCCAGCAGCCCATCCGGGGGACTAGCGGGAGGACAACGAACCTACGAGCAGTACTTC. V gene TRBV7-6 combines with J gene TRBJ2-7, with 15 bases identical to TRBD2. The J segment lost 2 bases and the V segment lost 5 bases, leaving 16 bases of the junction unmatched. The CDR3 extends over 20 amino acids. From germline, CDR1 is SGHVS and CDR2 FNYEAQ.